The entry below describes one T cell receptor (beta chain). Its matching antigen is unknown. The entry originates in a study of CD8 T cells in ankylosing spondylitis. Germline V gene data show CDR1 as SGHVS and CDR2 as FNYEAQ. Deletions cut 5 bases from V and 3 bases from J, with 14 bases between. The CDR3 loop spans 15 amino acids. TCRdb passed the 5' RACE reads through MiXCR, listing each CDR3 protein once. Among a few hundred thousand distinct CDR3 sequences listed, approximately 20% were seen once. The study, taken as a whole, reports: What appeared characteristic of ankylosing spondylitis blood was a TCR beta motif of fewer than ten highly homologous variants. In synovial fluid and blood from reactive arthritis, some motif variants were previously reported.

The V gene is TRBV7-6, the J gene TRBJ2-1, with unresolved D. This clonotype was obtained from a male donor with ankylosing spondylitis. Sequencing was done on a sample of blood, either unsorted or a sorted T cell fraction (not recorded which). The CDR3 protein is CASSPPPDIYNEQFF. CDR3 coding DNA: TGTGCCAGCAGCCCCCCGCCAGATATCTACAATGAGCAGTTCTTC.